This is a list of T cell receptor beta chains from one sample in a study of control samples from healthy donors and cancer patients. Repertoires were generated with immunoSEQ multiplex PCR, while TCRdb's copy carries only in-frame clones and drops some. The sample has some 150,000 clones, around 91% seen once. Material for sequencing was blood. These receptors originate from a woman in her twenties or thirties in good health. CDR3s include the opening cysteine and the closing phenylalanine or tryptophan. A D gene is named only where the DNA matches it firmly. Not all rows give a size; the values are once, few, many and, for expanded clones, a class.

d_call,clone_size,j_call,v_call,cdr3_aa,cdr3_nt
TRBD1,once,TRBJ2-2,TRBV7-2,CASSKTGANTGELFF,TGTGCCAGCAGCAAGACAGGGGCCAACACCGGGGAGCTGTTTTTT
.,.,TRBJ1-6,TRBV28,CASSSGQSPLHF,TGTGCCAGCAGTAGCGGACAGTCACCCCTCCACTTT
.,.,TRBJ2-7,TRBV13,CASSLFFGRRDEQYF,TGTGCCAGCAGCTTATTTTTCGGGAGAAGGGACGAGCAGTACTTC
.,.,TRBJ1-3,TRBV1,CTSSQDYRAGNTIYF,TGCACCAGCAGCCAAGATTACAGGGCTGGAAACACCATATATTTT
TRBD2,medium-sized,TRBJ2-1,TRBV5-4,CASRSGLPSYNEQFF,TGTGCCAGCAGGTCGGGACTACCCTCCTACAATGAGCAGTTCTTC
TRBD1,.,TRBJ2-7,TRBV19,CASTPGQGAGYEQYF,TGTGCCAGTACCCCGGGACAGGGGGCGGGATACGAGCAGTACTTC
TRBD1,.,TRBJ1-6,TRBV19,CASVPGQGAYSPLHF,TGTGCCAGCGTACCGGGACAGGGGGCTTATTCACCCCTCCACTTT
TRBD2,.,TRBJ2-1,TRBV6-4,CASRRLAGGYNEQFF,TGTGCCAGCAGAAGACTAGCGGGAGGTTACAATGAGCAGTTCTTC
.,few,TRBJ2-7,TRBV6-2/TRBV6-3,CASSYGLETYEQYF,TGTGCCAGCAGTTACGGGCTGGAGACCTACGAGCAGTACTTC
.,.,TRBJ1-2,TRBV6-5,CASKTGTYGYTF,TGTGCCAGCAAAACCGGGACCTATGGCTACACCTTC
TRBD1,.,TRBJ2-2,TRBV3-1/TRBV3-2,CASSQQGANTGELFF,TGTGCCAGCAGCCAACAGGGGGCCAACACCGGGGAGCTGTTTTTT
.,.,TRBJ2-2,TRBV30,CAWSGSANTGELFF,TGTGCCTGGAGTGGATCCGCGAACACCGGGGAGCTGTTTTTT
TRBD2,.,TRBJ2-5,TRBV4-1,CASSQDSGLAQETQYF,TGCGCCAGCAGCCAAGATTCCGGACTAGCCCAAGAGACCCAGTACTTC
.,.,TRBJ2-1,TRBV25-1,CASSESYNEQFF,TGTGCCAGCAGTGAATCATACAATGAGCAGTTCTTC
.,.,TRBJ1-2,TRBV12-3/TRBV12-4,CASSSGGGYGYTF,TGTGCCAGCAGTTCTGGGGGCGGGTATGGCTACACCTTC
TRBD1,.,TRBJ1-3,TRBV11-3,CASSYGTGTGNTIYF,TGTGCCAGCAGCTACGGGACAGGGACTGGAAACACCATATATTTT
TRBD1,.,TRBJ2-1,TRBV19,CASSSRTGYNEQFF,TGTGCCAGTAGTTCCAGGACAGGTTACAATGAGCAGTTCTTC
TRBD2,.,TRBJ2-5,TRBV7-8,CASSLAGGETQYF,TGTGCCAGCAGCTTGGCGGGAGGTGAGACCCAGTACTTC
.,.,TRBJ2-1,TRBV4-3,CASSQVRGGYNEQFF,TGCGCCAGCAGCCAAGTCAGGGGGGGGTACAATGAGCAGTTCTTC
TRBD2,.,TRBJ2-7,TRBV27,CASSLTLAGAYEQYF,TGTGCCAGCAGTTTAACGCTAGCGGGAGCCTACGAGCAGTACTTC
.,.,TRBJ2-7,TRBV14,CASSHYEQYF,TGTGCCAGCAGCCACTACGAGCAGTACTTC
.,.,TRBJ1-1,TRBV21-1,CASSKSDRSKRPFF,TGTGCCAGCAGCAAATCCGACAGGAGCAAAAGGCCTTTCTTT
.,.,TRBJ1-4,TRBV27,CASSWQTNEKLFF,TGTGCCAGCAGTTGGCAGACTAATGAAAAACTGTTTTTT
TRBD2,.,TRBJ2-1,TRBV11-3,CASSSRLAGGNEQFF,TGTGCCAGCAGCTCCCGACTAGCGGGAGGCAATGAGCAGTTCTTC
.,.,TRBJ1-2,TRBV6-5,CASRLQGHGYTF,TGTGCCAGCAGACTACAGGGCCATGGCTACACCTTC
TRBD1,.,TRBJ2-3,TRBV5-1,CASSLMAGGDTQYF,TGCGCCAGCAGCTTGATGGCAGGGGGAGATACGCAGTATTTT
TRBD1,.,TRBJ2-5,TRBV29-1,CSVEPTGSGETQYF,TGCAGCGTTGAACCGACAGGGTCCGGGGAGACCCAGTACTTC
.,.,TRBJ1-2,TRBV18,CASSPASDTYGYTF,TGTGCCAGCTCACCAGCCTCCGACACCTATGGCTACACCTTC
TRBD2,.,TRBJ2-1,TRBV7-2,CASSSRTSHEQFF,TGTGCCAGCAGCTCCCGGACTAGCCATGAGCAGTTCTTC
.,once,TRBJ2-6,TRBV6-5,CASSRSSGANVLTF,TGTGCCAGCAGCCGAAGCTCTGGGGCCAACGTCCTGACTTTC
.,.,TRBJ2-5,TRBV18,CASSPDTRQETQYF,TGTGCCAGCTCACCGGACACCCGACAAGAGACCCAGTACTTC
TRBD1,.,TRBJ1-3,TRBV11-2,CASSLGQGGNTIYF,TGTGCCAGCAGCCTGGGACAGGGGGGAAACACCATATATTTT